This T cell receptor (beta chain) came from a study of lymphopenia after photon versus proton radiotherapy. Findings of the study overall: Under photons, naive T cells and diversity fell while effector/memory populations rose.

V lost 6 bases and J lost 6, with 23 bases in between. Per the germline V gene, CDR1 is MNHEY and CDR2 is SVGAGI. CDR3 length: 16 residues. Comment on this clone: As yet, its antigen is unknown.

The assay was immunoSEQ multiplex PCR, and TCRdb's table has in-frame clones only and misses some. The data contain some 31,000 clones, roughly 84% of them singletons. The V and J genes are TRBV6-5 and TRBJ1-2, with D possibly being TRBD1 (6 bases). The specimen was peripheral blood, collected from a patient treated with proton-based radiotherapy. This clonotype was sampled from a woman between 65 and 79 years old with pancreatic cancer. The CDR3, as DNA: TGTGCCAGCAGCTACCGACGCGTTGGGGGGGGCGATGGCTACACCTTC. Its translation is CASSYRRVGGGDGYTF.